A single sample gave rise to the 20 T cell receptor beta chains below, sequenced in a study of T cell responses to AZD1222 COVID-19 vaccine (dated by TCRdb to the early 2020s). Taken with the paper, the label for time point translates to: baseline before first vaccination. The method was the immunoSEQ multiplex PCR assay. The source is immuneACCESS, and TCRdb retained only in-frame sequences with V and J called. Part of the clones is not carried over; for the studies checked, unresolved V genes explain less than half of this, and the remainder is unexplained. For this sample there are approximately 110,000 clones; about 91% appear just once. The ten largest make up 4% to 5.5% of the sample. The input for sequencing was peripheral blood, taken on day 0 of AZD1222 vaccination. The receptors shown here come from an adult in good health.

The chain is built from TRBV19 and TRBJ2-1; D may be TRBD1 or TRBD2 (5 bases each). There are 15 residues in the CDR3. V was shortened by 8 bases and J by 5 bases, with 19 bases between the two germline ends. Germline lookup yields CDR1 LNHDA and CDR2 SQIVND (reference sequence). The chain's CDR3 is CASVRNPGPHNEQFF. The CDR3 DNA reads TGTGCCAGTGTACGGAACCCGGGACCGCACAATGAGCAGTTCTTC.

The V gene is TRBV7-3, the J gene TRBJ2-6; tentatively, D is TRBD2 (6 bases). Germline loops: CDR1 SGHTA, CDR2 FQGTGA. Trimming left V 5 bases short and J 4 bases short, with 15 bases between. There are 16 residues in the CDR3. In DNA form, the CDR3 reads TGTGCCAGCAGCCCTAGCGCGGGGACCGGGGCCAACGTCCTGACTTTC. This translates into CASSPSAGTGANVLTF.

The chain employs TRBV5-1 and TRBJ2-2, with D possibly matching TRBD1 (6 bases). The V gene's germline CDR1 is SGHRS and CDR2 YFSETQ. V lost 1 base to trimming and J lost 3 bases, with 10 bases between them. The CDR3 runs to 15 residues. The DNA of the CDR3 is TGCGCCAGCAGCTTGATCGCAGGGGACACCGGGGAGCTGTTTTTT. It is translated as CASSLIAGDTGELFF.

V and J are TRBV10-3 and TRBJ2-3; 11 bases align to TRBD1. V shed 4 bases and J 2 bases; nucleotides not matched to a gene: 5. Looked up from germline, CDR1 is ENHRY and CDR2 is SYGVKD. The CDR3 spans 16 residues. Here the CDR3 DNA reads TGTGCCATCAGTGCCGGACAGGGGGCTATCACAGATACGCAGTATTTT. The encoded protein is CAISAGQGAITDTQYF.

This chain links TRBV28 with TRBJ1-5, with a weak D call TRBD1 (6 bases). With 5 bases removed from V and 1 base from J, the gap between germline ends came to 15 bases. The CDR3 is made up of 16 amino acids. From germline, CDR1 is MDHEN and CDR2 SYDVKM. CDR3 DNA sequence: TGTGCCAGCAGTACTATACAGGGCGGAAGCAATCAGCCCCAGCATTTT. Amino acid sequence: CASSTIQGGSNQPQHF.

This chain joins TRBV14 and TRBJ1-6; D gene unclear. The CDR3 sequence is 13 residues long. Germline V lookup: CDR1 SGHDN, CDR2 FVKESK. The ends were cut back, 3 bases at V and 9 bases at J, with 9 bases in the middle. Here the CDR3 reads CASSQPGVSPLHF. In DNA form, the CDR3 reads TGTGCCAGCAGCCAGCCAGGAGTTTCACCCCTCCACTTT.

The count of this clone is one. CDR3 coding DNA: TGTGCCAGCAGCTTACGACAGGGCTTTGGAGATACGCAGTATTTT. Amino acid sequence: CASSLRQGFGDTQYF. The chain combines TRBV7-3 with TRBJ2-3; TRBD1 aligns across 7 bases. CDR3 length: 15 residues. CDR1 SGHTA and CDR2 FQGTGA come from the germline V gene. V was clipped by 2 bases and J by 5 bases; unmatched bases: 7. Using reference TRBV7-3 and TRBJ2-3 for the parts outside the CDR3, the full variable domain is GAGVSQTPSNKVTEKGKYVELRCDPISGHTALYWYRQSLGQGPEFLIYFQGTGAADDSGLPNDRFFAVRPEGSVSTLKIQRTERGDSAVYLCASSLRQGFGDTQYFGPGTRLTVL.

The chain couples TRBV5-1 to TRBJ1-1; D might be TRBD1 (5 bases). Trimming cost V 5 bases and J 6 bases, with 14 bases left between them. Germline lookup yields CDR1 SGHRS and CDR2 YFSETQ. The CDR3 runs to 13 residues. The CDR3 DNA reads as TGCGCCAGCAGTCCGGGACCAGGAGCTGAAGCTTTCTTT. Translated: CASSPGPGAEAFF.

J is TRBJ2-1 and V is TRBV7-8; D is possibly TRBD2 (6 bases). Trimming cost V 5 bases and J 7 bases, with 21 bases left between them. The CDR3 is 16 residues long. Germline V gives CDR1 SGHVS, CDR2 FQNEAQ. The CDR3: CASSPRDSPSGNEQFF. The CDR3 nucleotides read TGTGCCAGCAGCCCCCGGGACTCCCCTTCGGGGAATGAGCAGTTCTTC.

The rearrangement joins TRBV6-4 to TRBJ1-2; the D is unclear. The CDR3 sequence is 9 residues long. Germline V gene sequence: CDR1 MRHNA, CDR2 SNTAGT. Trimming pared 8 bases from V and 8 bases from J, leaving 6 bases between. The CDR3 is CASPLGYTF. In DNA, the CDR3 is TGTGCCAGCCCCTTGGGCTACACCTTC.

V is TRBV6-2 or TRBV6-3 and J is TRBJ1-2; 7 bases are shared with TRBD1. The V gene end was trimmed by 5 bases and the J gene end by 8 bases; junction bases not matched to a gene: 5. In germline, CDR1 is MNHEY, CDR2 SVGEGT. The CDR3 consists of 12 residues. DNA of the CDR3: TGTGCCAGCAGTCCCCGGGACAGCGGCTACACCTTC. Amino acids: CASSPRDSGYTF.

The table lists this clone with a few counts. V is TRBV18 and J is TRBJ1-2; 7 positions match TRBD1. The CDR3 runs 13 residues. The J segment lost 3 bases and the V segment lost 4 bases, leaving 2 bases of the junction unmatched. Germline CDR1 and CDR2: KGHSH and LQKENI. CDR3 amino acids: CASSLGTDYGYTF. The CDR3 coding sequence is TGTGCCAGCTCACTCGGGACAGACTATGGCTACACCTTC.

The J gene is TRBJ1-6, the V gene TRBV6-5, with D possibly matching TRBD1 (5 bases). Germline V gene data show CDR1 as MNHEY and CDR2 as SVGAGI. Trimming cost V 4 bases and J 8 bases, with 15 bases left between them. The CDR3 is made up of 15 amino acids. The CDR3 spells CASSLSGPGDSPLHF. In DNA, the CDR3 is TGTGCCAGCAGTTTATCCGGGCCGGGGGATTCACCCCTCCACTTT.

The CDR3 bases are TGTGCCAGCTCACCACCGGGACAGGCCGTTTTGGGTGGCTACACCTTC. Translating it yields CASSPPGQAVLGGYTF. The chain has TRBV18 and TRBJ1-2; 8 nucleotides agree with TRBD1. Trimming took 0 bases from V and 7 from J; bases not matched to a gene: 10. Germline V gives CDR1 KGHSH, CDR2 LQKENI. The CDR3 loop spans 16 amino acids.

This sequence joins TRBV7-2 and TRBJ1-2; 9 bases are a match to TRBD1. Trimming took 4 bases from V and 5 from J; bases not matched to a gene: 5. This CDR3 region has 14 residues. Germline CDR1 is SGHTA and CDR2 is FQGNSA. This chain's CDR3 is CASSSLQGAYGYTF. In DNA, the CDR3 is TGTGCCAGCAGCTCGTTACAGGGGGCTTATGGCTACACCTTC.

The chain combines TRBV5-6 with TRBJ1-3; 9 nucleotides agree with TRBD1. The CDR3 has 14 amino acids. V was pared by 5 bases and J by 7 bases, with 7 bases of the junction left unmatched. The germline gives CDR1 SGHDT, CDR2 YYEEEE. DNA for the CDR3: TGTGCCAGCAGACTCGGACAGGGGCGGAACACCATATATTTT. Translating it yields CASRLGQGRNTIYF. The entire variable domain, with the rest obtained from reference TRBV5-6 and TRBJ1-3, is as follows: DAGVTQSPTHLIKTRGQQVTLRCSPKSGHDTVSWYQQALGQGPQFIFQYYEEEERQRGNFPDRFSGHQFPNYSSELNVNALLLGDSALYLCASRLGQGRNTIYFGEGSWLTVV.

The CDR3 region is CASSTWDTQYF. In DNA form, the CDR3 reads TGTGCCAGTAGTACGTGGGATACGCAGTATTTT. J is TRBJ2-3 and V is TRBV19; D gene unclear. V was pared by 4 bases and J by 6 bases, with 5 bases between. Per germline, CDR1 LNHDA and CDR2 SQIVND (reference sequence). The CDR3 runs to 11 residues.

This clone was recorded a few times. The chain combines TRBV6-6 with TRBJ1-1; 8 bases map to TRBD1. Germline V gene sequence: CDR1 MNHNY, CDR2 SVGAGI (reference sequence). The CDR3 sequence is 11 residues long. Trimming at V came to 6 bases and at J to 7 bases, leaving 1 base not matched to a gene. The CDR3 reads CASRTGDEAFF. Here the CDR3 DNA reads TGTGCCAGCAGGACAGGGGATGAAGCTTTCTTT.

The sample holds a few counts of this clone. This rearrangement joins TRBV7-2 to TRBJ2-2; TRBD2 aligns across 8 bases. Germline V gene data show CDR1 as SGHTA and CDR2 as FQGNSA. The V and J ends lost 2 bases and 6 bases, in that order; junction bases with no gene match: 5. The CDR3 covers 15 residues. The chain's CDR3 is CASSLLGLAPGELFF. In DNA, the CDR3 is TGTGCCAGCAGCTTACTTGGACTAGCTCCCGGGGAGCTGTTTTTT.

This clone was recorded a few times. J is TRBJ1-5 and V is TRBV4-3, with 9 bases matching TRBD1. The V gene's germline CDR1 is LGHNA and CDR2 YSLEER. The CDR3 extends over 14 amino acids. The J segment lost 6 bases and the V segment lost 4 bases, leaving 4 bases of the junction unmatched. The CDR3 bases are TGCGCCAGCAGCCGAACAGGGGGCGGTCAGCCCCAGCATTTT. Its protein product is CASSRTGGGQPQHF.